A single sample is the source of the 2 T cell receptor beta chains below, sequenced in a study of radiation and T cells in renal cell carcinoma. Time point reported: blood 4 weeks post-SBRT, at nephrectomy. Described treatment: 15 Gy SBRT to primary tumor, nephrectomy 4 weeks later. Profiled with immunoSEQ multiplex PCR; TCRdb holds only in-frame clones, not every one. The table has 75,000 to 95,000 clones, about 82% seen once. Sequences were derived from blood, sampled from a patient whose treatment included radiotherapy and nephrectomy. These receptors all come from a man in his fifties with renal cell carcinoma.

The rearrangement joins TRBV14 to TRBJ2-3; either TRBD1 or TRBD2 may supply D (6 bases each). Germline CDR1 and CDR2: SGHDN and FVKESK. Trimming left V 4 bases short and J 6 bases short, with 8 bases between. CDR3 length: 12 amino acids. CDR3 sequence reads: CASSRRGDTQYF. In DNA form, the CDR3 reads TGTGCCAGCAGCCGGAGGGGGGATACGCAGTATTTT.

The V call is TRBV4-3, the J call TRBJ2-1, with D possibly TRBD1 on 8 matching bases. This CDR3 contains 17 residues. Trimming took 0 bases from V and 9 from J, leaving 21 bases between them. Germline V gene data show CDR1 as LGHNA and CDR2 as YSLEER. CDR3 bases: TGCGCCAGCAGCCAAGAGAGGACAGGGAGGGAAGGAGGTGAGCAGTTCTTC. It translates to CASSQERTGREGGEQFF.